A selection of T cell receptor beta chains follows, all from one sample in a study of T cell responses to AZD1222 COVID-19 vaccine. Clones were read by immunoSEQ multiplex PCR, and TCRdb kept only the in-frame ones, dropping some. This sample carries tens of thousands of clones, roughly 89% of them seen once, and the ten largest clones take 11%. This specimen was peripheral blood, taken 28 days after the second AZD1222 dose. The receptor source for this set is an adult who received the AZD1222 COVID-19 vaccine. Each CDR3 is given with its conserved first and last residue. The order of the fields is J gene, V gene, CDR3 protein.

J gene: TRBJ2-6
V gene: TRBV7-6
CDR3 protein: CASSRTSGASGANVLTF

J gene: TRBJ2-6
V gene: TRBV4-3
CDR3 protein: CASSLGTGGAGANVLTF

J gene: TRBJ1-2
V gene: TRBV5-4
CDR3 protein: CASSQGAANYGYTF

J gene: TRBJ1-5
V gene: TRBV7-2
CDR3 protein: CASSLYFGRGRNQPQHF

J gene: TRBJ2-5
V gene: TRBV5-1
CDR3 protein: CASSLESGGQETQYF

J gene: TRBJ2-7
V gene: TRBV21-1
CDR3 protein: CASKCRDEQYF

J gene: TRBJ1-6
V gene: TRBV6-2/TRBV6-3
CDR3 protein: CASSSDRGRRVGSYNSPLHF

J gene: TRBJ1-5
V gene: TRBV6-4
CDR3 protein: CASSVPGTGTQPQHF

J gene: TRBJ2-3
V gene: TRBV6-2/TRBV6-3
CDR3 protein: CASSPPGTAFGTDTQYF

J gene: TRBJ2-7
V gene: TRBV7-8
CDR3 protein: CASSSPIWRGKKDYEQYF

J gene: TRBJ2-1
V gene: TRBV5-1
CDR3 protein: CASSFTGGSEQFF

J gene: TRBJ2-7
V gene: TRBV3-1/TRBV3-2
CDR3 protein: CASSQEPSSTSYEQYF

J gene: TRBJ1-5
V gene: TRBV18
CDR3 protein: CASSPPWGNQPQHF

J gene: TRBJ2-2
V gene: TRBV3-1/TRBV3-2
CDR3 protein: CASSQVGAGELFF

J gene: TRBJ2-3
V gene: TRBV11-3
CDR3 protein: CASSLQGGRDTQYF